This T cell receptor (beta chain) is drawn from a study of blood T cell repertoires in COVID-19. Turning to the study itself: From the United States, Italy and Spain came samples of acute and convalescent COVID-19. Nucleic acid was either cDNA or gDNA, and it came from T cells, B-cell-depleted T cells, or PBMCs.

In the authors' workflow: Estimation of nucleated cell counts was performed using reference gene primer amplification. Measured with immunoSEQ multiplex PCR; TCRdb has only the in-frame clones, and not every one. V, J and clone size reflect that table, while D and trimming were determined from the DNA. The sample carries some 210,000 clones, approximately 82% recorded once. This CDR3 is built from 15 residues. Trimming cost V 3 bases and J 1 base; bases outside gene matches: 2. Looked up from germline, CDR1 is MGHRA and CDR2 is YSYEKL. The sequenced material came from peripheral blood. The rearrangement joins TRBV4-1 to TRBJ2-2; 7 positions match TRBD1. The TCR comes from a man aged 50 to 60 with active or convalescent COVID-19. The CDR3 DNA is TGCGCCAGCAGCCATTACAGGGGGAACACCGGGGAGCTGTTTTTT. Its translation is CASSHYRGNTGELFF.